The rows below give T cell receptor beta chains drawn from one sample of a study of blood T cell repertoires in COVID-19. Sequenced by immunoSEQ multiplex PCR; TCRdb stores in-frame clones only, minus some. This table has a few hundred thousand clones, around 90% appearing once. What was sequenced was PBMCs or T cells enriched from blood (not recorded which). The receptors here all came from a woman between 40 and 50 years old who had been exposed to COVID-19. CDR3s include the opening cysteine and the closing phenylalanine or tryptophan. A D gene is named only where the DNA matches it firmly. Clone size is not always given. Where it is, it says once, few, many or a class for expanded clones.

j_call,d_call,v_call,clone_size,cdr3_nt,cdr3_aa
TRBJ2-5,TRBD1,TRBV9,.,TGTGCCAGCAGCCCCCGGACAGGAAACCAAGAGACCCAGTACTTC,CASSPRTGNQETQYF
TRBJ2-1,TRBD2,TRBV10-2,.,TGCGCCAGCAGCGGGACTAGCGTTAATGAGCAGTTCTTC,CASSGTSVNEQFF
TRBJ1-4,.,TRBV5-1,.,TGCGCCAGCAGCTCGACCGAGGGAAATGAAAAACTGTTTTTT,CASSSTEGNEKLFF
TRBJ1-1,.,TRBV6-6,.,TGTGCCAGCAGTTACCCACACGCCTCAATGACTGAAGCTTTCTTT,CASSYPHASMTEAFF
TRBJ2-3,.,TRBV5-1,.,TGCGCCAGCAGCTTGGACCCGCCACCTATCACAGATACGCAGTATTTT,CASSLDPPPITDTQYF
TRBJ1-6,.,TRBV5-4,once,TGTGCCAGCAGCCTTACGGGGACCTATAATTCACCCCTCCACTTT,CASSLTGTYNSPLHF
TRBJ1-4,.,TRBV2,.,TGTGCCAGCAGCCCCCTGAGAATTGAAAAACTGTTTTTT,CASSPLRIEKLFF
TRBJ2-7,.,TRBV27,.,TGTGCCAGCAGTGCGGGCTCCGAGCAGTACTTC,CASSAGSEQYF
TRBJ1-3,.,TRBV12-5,.,TGTGCTAGTGGGGCCTCCGGGGGGCTTGGAAACACCATATATTTT,CASGASGGLGNTIYF
TRBJ2-4,TRBD2,TRBV7-2,.,TGTGCCAGCAGCCCGCCCGGGACTAGCGGGATAGGAAACATTCAGTACTTC,CASSPPGTSGIGNIQYF
TRBJ1-5,.,TRBV14,once,TGTGCCAGCAGCCACCTCAATCAGCCCCAGCATTTT,CASSHLNQPQHF
TRBJ1-6,TRBD1,TRBV18,.,TGTGCCAGCTCACCACCGGGACAGGGGAGTGGTAATTCACCCCTCCACTTT,CASSPPGQGSGNSPLHF
TRBJ2-1,TRBD1,TRBV5-1,.,TGTGCCAGCAGTTCAGGACAGGGCTATGAGCAGTTCTTC,CASSSGQGYEQFF
TRBJ2-5,.,TRBV5-5,.,TGTGCCAGCAGCCCCTGGCGGGGGACATCAGAGACCCAGTACTTC,CASSPWRGTSETQYF
TRBJ2-1,.,TRBV5-4,.,TGTGCCAGCAGCTTGGAGGTAGCGAGCTCCTACAATGAGCAGTTCTTC,CASSLEVASSYNEQFF
TRBJ2-5,.,TRBV20-1,.,TGCAGTGCTAGTATGGCGGAGTTACGGGAGACCCAGTACTTC,CSASMAELRETQYF
TRBJ2-3,.,TRBV14,.,TGTGCCAGCAGCCAAGGTCTCGGAGTGCTAGATACGCAGTATTTT,CASSQGLGVLDTQYF
TRBJ2-1,TRBD2,TRBV7-2,.,TGTGCCAGCAGCTTCACCGGGACTAACAATGAGCAGTTCTTC,CASSFTGTNNEQFF
TRBJ2-7,.,TRBV18,.,TGTGCCAGCTCACCACCGAACAATCAAGAGCAGTACTTC,CASSPPNNQEQYF
TRBJ2-2,TRBD1,TRBV6-2/TRBV6-3,.,TGTGCCAGCAGTTGGACAGGAGACACCGGGGAGCTGTTTTTT,CASSWTGDTGELFF
TRBJ1-5,.,TRBV12-3/TRBV12-4,few,TGTGCCAGCAACCTCCGGGGCAATCAGCCCCAGCATTTT,CASNLRGNQPQHF
TRBJ1-3,.,TRBV6-8,.,TGTGCCAGCAGCCATACAGGGTTAACTGGAAACACCATATATTTT,CASSHTGLTGNTIYF
TRBJ2-5,TRBD2,TRBV19,.,TGTGCCAGTAGTATAGGGGCGACTAGCGGGAGCTTAGTAGAGACCCAGTACTTC,CASSIGATSGSLVETQYF
TRBJ1-6,.,TRBV4-1,.,TGCGCCAGCAGCCAATACCCCACAAATTCACCCCTCCACTTT,CASSQYPTNSPLHF
TRBJ1-1,.,TRBV5-1,.,TGTGCCAGCAGCTTCTCTGCGGGGAGGAACACTGAAGCTTTCTTT,CASSFSAGRNTEAFF
TRBJ1-2,.,TRBV13,.,TGTGCCAGCAGCTTTTCACAATATGGCTACACCTTC,CASSFSQYGYTF
TRBJ2-3,TRBD1,TRBV5-1,few,TGCGCCAGCAGCTCCGACAGGGGGGCAGATACGCAGTATTTT,CASSSDRGADTQYF
TRBJ1-6,.,TRBV10-3,.,TGTGCCACCATGGGGGCACTAAATTCACCCCTCCACTTT,CATMGALNSPLHF
TRBJ1-3,.,TRBV4-2,.,TGTGCCAGCACCTTCTCCCCGAGTAGATCTGGAAACACCATATATTTT,CASTFSPSRSGNTIYF
TRBJ1-1,.,TRBV30,.,TGTGCCTGGAGTGTTAGAGGTGAAGCTTTCTTT,CAWSVRGEAFF
TRBJ1-1,.,TRBV12-3/TRBV12-4,.,TGTGCCAGCAGTTTACGCGAGAACACTGAAGCTTTCTTT,CASSLRENTEAFF
TRBJ1-1,.,TRBV29-1,.,TGCAGCGTTCGACCGCGGGCCATAACTTCGAACACTGAAGCTTTCTTT,CSVRPRAITSNTEAFF
TRBJ2-1,TRBD2,TRBV3-1/TRBV3-2,.,TGTGCCAGCAGGGGAACTAGCGGATCCTACAATGAGCAGTTCTTC,CASRGTSGSYNEQFF
TRBJ2-1,TRBD2,TRBV7-2,.,TGTGCCAGCAGCCTTACTGTTAGCGGGAGGGGTTACAATGAGCAGTTCTTC,CASSLTVSGRGYNEQFF
TRBJ2-7,TRBD1,TRBV19,few,TGTGCCAGTAGTGCCAGGACAGGGGGCTACGAGCAGTACTTC,CASSARTGGYEQYF
TRBJ1-5,.,TRBV3-1/TRBV3-2,.,TGTGCCAGCAGAATAGGGGCACCGAATCAGCCCCAGCATTTT,CASRIGAPNQPQHF
TRBJ2-1,.,TRBV6-4,.,TGTGCCAGCAGTGACGCCAGTGAAACGGGTGAGCAGTTCTTC,CASSDASETGEQFF
TRBJ1-1,.,TRBV30,.,TGTGCCTATGGCCAGGGCGGGGGCACTGAAGCTTTCTTT,CAYGQGGGTEAFF
TRBJ1-6,.,TRBV27,.,TGTGCCAGCAGTTTATTATACGGACAGCTTAATTCACCCCTCCACTTT,CASSLLYGQLNSPLHF
TRBJ2-3,.,TRBV28,.,TGTGCCAGCAGTTTTCAGGGTGAGAGCACAGATACGCAGTATTTT,CASSFQGESTDTQYF
TRBJ1-1,TRBD1,TRBV20-1,.,TGCAGTGCTAGTAGGGACAGGGGATTCGTCGCTTTCTTT,CSASRDRGFVAFF
TRBJ1-6,TRBD1,TRBV10-3,.,TGTGCCATCAGGAGGACAGGGCAATTAGAATCACCCCTCCACTTT,CAIRRTGQLESPLHF